The 21 T cell receptor beta chains below come from one sample, sequenced in a study of tumor-infiltrating lymphocytes in localized non-small cell lung cancer. Produced via immunoSEQ multiplex PCR; TCRdb's table is partial and in-frame only. This table holds around 15,000 clones, 65% to 75% found once. The material sequenced was lung tumor tissue. Receptors originate from a human donor with non-small cell lung cancer.

The genes are TRBV5-4 and TRBJ2-4, with D maybe TRBD1 (6 bases). Germline loops: CDR1 SGHNT, CDR2 YYREEE (reference sequence). This CDR3 spans 14 amino acids. V lost 4 bases and J lost 0, with 8 bases in between. CDR3 amino acids: CASSPGEAKNIQYF. CDR3 in DNA: TGTGCCAGCAGCCCAGGGGAAGCCAAAAACATTCAGTACTTC. The full variable domain, its missing parts supplied by reference TRBV5-4 and TRBJ2-4, is ETGVTQSPTHLIKTRGQQVTLRCSSQSGHNTVSWYQQALGQGPQFIFQYYREEENGRGNFPPRFSGLQFPNYSSELNVNALELDDSALYLCASSPGEAKNIQYFGAGTRLSVL.

On this clone: One end of the junction fails to match germline, which may point to a read error. DNA of the CDR3: TGTGCTAGCACCGCGGGGACAGGGGAGGGAAATGAGCAGTTCTTC. It codes for CASTAGTGEGNEQFF. V gene TRBV7-7 combines with J gene TRBJ2-1, with 10 nucleotides matching TRBD1. CDR1 is SSHAT and CDR2 is FNYEAQ in the germline V gene (reference sequence). This CDR3 is 15 amino acids long. Full variable domain (rest looked up from reference TRBV7-7 and TRBJ2-1): GAGVSQSPRYKVTKRGQDVTLRCDPISSHATLYWYQQALGQGPEFLTYFNYEAQPDKSGLPSDRFSAERPEGSISTLTIQRTEQRDSAMYRCASTAGTGEGNEQFFGPGTRLTVL.

This clone was found a few times. This rearrangement joins TRBV5-6 to TRBJ2-2; 11 nucleotides match TRBD1. The CDR3 is 16 amino acids. Germline lookup yields CDR1 SGHDT and CDR2 YYEEEE. The V and J ends lost 4 bases and 0 bases, in that order; junction bases with no gene match: 2. The CDR3 sequence is CASSVGQGANTGELFF. DNA for the CDR3: TGTGCCAGCAGCGTGGGACAGGGGGCGAACACCGGGGAGCTGTTTTTT.

V is TRBV5-1 and J is TRBJ2-1, with 10 bases aligning to TRBD2. CDR1 is SGHRS, CDR2 YFSETQ, per germline. V lost 3 bases and J lost 7; bases outside the gene matches: 7. The CDR3 covers 15 residues. The CDR3, as DNA: TGCGCCAGCAGCTCGGCGAGCGGGAGGGCGAATGAGCAGTTCTTC. Translated, it gives CASSSASGRANEQFF. The full variable domain, rest sourced from reference TRBV5-1 and TRBJ2-1, is KAGVTQTPRYLIKTRGQQVTLSCSPISGHRSVSWYQQTPGQGLQFLFEYFSETQRNKGNFPGRFSGRQFSNSRSEMNVSTLELGDSALYLCASSSASGRANEQFFGPGTRLTVL.

This clone was seen only once. V usage is TRBV19 and J usage is TRBJ1-5; TRBD1 aligns across 7 bases. CDR1 and CDR2 (germline): LNHDA, SQIVND (reference sequence). V was clipped by 6 bases and J by 3 bases; unmatched bases: 8. The CDR3 has 15 residues. The CDR3: CASSPDRVDNQPQHF. In DNA form, the CDR3 reads TGTGCCAGTAGCCCTGACAGGGTCGACAATCAGCCCCAGCATTTT.

In its sample, this clone was seen a few times. The chain has TRBV6-4 and TRBJ2-1, with D possibly TRBD2 on 5 matching bases. CDR3 length: 15 amino acids. CDR1 MRHNA and CDR2 SNTAGT come from the germline V gene. The germline V and J ends were trimmed by 6 bases and 8 bases, with 20 bases remaining between them. The CDR3: CASSESGSGGDEQFF. CDR3 coding DNA: TGTGCCAGCAGCGAATCGGGGAGCGGAGGAGATGAGCAGTTCTTC.

This clone came up once. This chain uses TRBV5-5 with TRBJ1-1, with TRBD1 matching 7 bases. The J segment lost 4 bases and the V segment lost 4 bases, leaving 7 bases of the junction unmatched. CDR1 is SGHKS, CDR2 YYEKEE, per germline (reference sequence). The CDR3 length is 14 residues. The CDR3 nucleotides are TGTGCCAGCAGCCTACAGGGGTGGGCCACTGAAGCTTTCTTT. This gives the protein CASSLQGWATEAFF. Drawing the rest from reference TRBV5-5 and TRBJ1-1, the complete variable domain is DAGVTQSPTHLIKTRGQQVTLRCSPISGHKSVSWYQQVLGQGPQFIFQYYEKEERGRGNFPDRFSARQFPNYSSELNVNALLLGDSALYLCASSLQGWATEAFFGQGTRLTVV.

This clone was picked up one time. This chain joins TRBV7-2 and TRBJ1-3; possible D gene TRBD1, 5 bases. V lost 6 bases and J 2 bases, leaving 17 bases between the germline ends. The CDR3 loop spans 16 amino acids. The germline CDR1 and CDR2 sequences are SGHTA and FQGNSA. The CDR3, as DNA: TGTGCCAGCAGGCAAACGGCCAGGGAAGCTGGAAACACCATATATTTT. This gives the protein CASRQTAREAGNTIYF.

This chain connects TRBV5-1 to TRBJ1-2, with D maybe TRBD1 (6 bases). V was trimmed by 2 bases and J by 7 bases, leaving 9 bases between them. This CDR3 region has 12 residues. Per the germline V gene, CDR1 is SGHRS and CDR2 is YFSETQ. CDR3 residues: CASSFTGLGYTF. In DNA, the CDR3 is TGCGCCAGCAGCTTTACAGGGCTTGGCTACACCTTC.

This clone was detected a few times. This chain links TRBV10-2 with TRBJ2-7; maybe TRBD1 (6 bases). Trimming left V 3 bases short and J 3 bases short, with 15 bases between. The CDR3 loop spans 15 amino acids. The germline V gene has CDR1 WSHSY and CDR2 SAAADI. As DNA, the CDR3 is TGCGCCAGCAGTGAATCATTGGACAGCCTCTACGAGCAGTACTTC. Translation: CASSESLDSLYEQYF.

The rearrangement joins TRBV5-4 to TRBJ2-7, with 10 nucleotides matching TRBD2. Trimming at V came to 4 bases and at J to 0 bases, leaving 7 bases not matched to a gene. Germline CDR1 is SGHNT and CDR2 is YYREEE (reference sequence). The length of the CDR3 is 16 residues. CDR3 residues: CASSGGVAGGSYEQYF. In DNA, the CDR3 is TGTGCCAGCAGCGGAGGAGTAGCGGGAGGCTCCTACGAGCAGTACTTC.

The chain combines TRBV6-5 with TRBJ2-7, with D uncertain. The ends were cut back, 4 bases at V and 3 bases at J, with 4 bases in the middle. The CDR3 runs to 11 residues. The germline CDR1 and CDR2 sequences are MNHEY and SVGAGI. CDR3 sequence (DNA): TGTGCCAGCAGTTCATACTACGAGCAGTACTTC. Its translation is CASSSYYEQYF.

The rearrangement joins TRBV7-2 to TRBJ2-5, with 14 positions matching TRBD2. Trimming removed 5 bases from V and 5 bases from J; junction bases left unmatched: 10. The CDR3 has 17 amino acids. Germline CDR1 reads SGHTA; CDR2 reads FQGNSA. The CDR3 here is CASSRAGTSGSAETQYF. CDR3 DNA sequence: TGTGCCAGCAGCCGTGCTGGGACTAGCGGGAGTGCGGAGACCCAGTACTTC.

The CDR3 spells CASSQDVGVQFF. The CDR3 DNA is TGTGCCAGCAGCCAAGATGTCGGCGTGCAGTTCTTC. The chain carries TRBV14 and TRBJ2-1, with D unresolved. The CDR3 is 12 amino acids. Between the trimmed V and J ends, which lost 0 bases and 12 bases, there was a span of 9 bases. In germline, CDR1 is SGHDN, CDR2 FVKESK.

The rearrangement joins TRBV7-9 to TRBJ2-1, with D possibly being TRBD1 (6 bases). The CDR3 contains 14 residues. Germline CDR1 is SEHNR and CDR2 is FQNEAQ (reference sequence). Trimming shortened V by 0 bases and J by 9 bases, and 12 bases separated the two germline ends. CDR3 region: CASSLASGVSEQFF. CDR3 in DNA: TGTGCCAGCAGCTTAGCATCAGGGGTGAGTGAGCAGTTCTTC.

This sequence joins TRBV27 and TRBJ2-4; D ambiguous. Germline CDR1 is MNHEY and CDR2 is SMNVEV (reference sequence). This CDR3 has 11 residues. CDR3 amino acids: CETLAKNIQYF. For the CDR3, the DNA is TGTGAAACACTAGCCAAAAACATTCAGTACTTC.

This clone was counted a few times. The rearrangement links TRBV29-1 to TRBJ2-7, with D possibly called TRBD1 or TRBD2 (5 bases each). V lost 0 bases and J lost 3, with 12 bases in between. The CDR3 extends over 14 amino acids. Germline-derived CDR1 and CDR2 are SQVTM and ANQGSEA. CDR3 residues: CSVEEGDGSYEQYF. For the CDR3, the DNA is TGCAGCGTTGAAGAGGGGGATGGGAGCTACGAGCAGTACTTC.

The chain carries TRBV19 and TRBJ2-2; TRBD2 might be the D (6 bases). This CDR3 has 13 residues. Germline V CDR1 and CDR2: LNHDA, SQIVND (reference sequence). V lost 7 bases and J 3 bases, leaving 9 bases between the germline ends. In DNA form, the CDR3 reads TGTGCCAGTACTGGGGACTACACCGGGGAGCTGTTTTTT. Amino acid sequence: CASTGDYTGELFF.

The table lists this clone with a count of one. V and J are TRBV5-6 and TRBJ1-2, with TRBD1 matching 8 bases. V lost 0 bases and J lost 0; bases outside the gene matches: 7. CDR1 and CDR2 from the germline V gene are SGHDT and YYEEEE. The CDR3 covers 17 residues. This CDR3 is CASSLARAGGPNYGYTF. DNA of the CDR3: TGTGCCAGCAGCTTGGCTCGGGCAGGGGGCCCTAACTATGGCTACACCTTC.

V and J are TRBV4-1 and TRBJ2-5; TRBD2 aligns across 13 bases. V shed 2 bases and J 5 bases; nucleotides not matched to a gene: 11. This CDR3 is built from 18 residues. Germline-derived CDR1 and CDR2 are MGHRA and YSYEKL. Here the CDR3 reads CASSQRGTSGIIGETQYF. CDR3 coding DNA: TGCGCCAGCAGCCAACGAGGGACTAGCGGGATAATTGGCGAGACCCAGTACTTC.

The CDR3 protein is CASSHRLAGNNEQFF. CDR3 DNA sequence: TGTGCCAGCAGTCACCGACTAGCGGGTAACAATGAGCAGTTCTTC. The rearrangement joins TRBV11-1 to TRBJ2-1; 10 nucleotides agree with TRBD2. This CDR3 region has 15 residues. Trimming cost V 6 bases and J 5 bases; bases outside gene matches: 7. Germline values: CDR1 SGHAT, CDR2 FQDESV (reference sequence).